The clone carrying this T cell receptor (beta chain) was observed a handful of times. Trimming took off 3 bases at V and 10 bases at J, with 7 bases between the two ends. CDR1 and CDR2 from the germline V gene are LGHDT and YNNKEL (reference sequence). The CDR3 has 12 amino acids. This entry comes from a study of blood T cell repertoires in COVID-19. About the study: From T cells, B-cell-depleted T cells, or PBMCs came the material, which was cDNA or gDNA.

Original processing notes: The assay estimated nucleated cells by amplifying reference gene primers. Libraries were prepared by immunoSEQ multiplex PCR; TCRdb keeps only in-frame clonotypes and omits some of them. That table furnishes V, J and clone size, whereas the DNA furnished D and trimming. The data show 50,000 to 65,000 clones, around 86% seen once. The chain combines TRBV3-1 (or the pseudogene TRBV3-2) with TRBJ1-6; D is undetermined. The sample consisted of peripheral blood. The TCR sequence derives from a human donor in a cohort sampled during active COVID-19. Here the CDR3 DNA reads TGTGCCAGCAGCCACGTTGGCTCACCCCTCCACTTT. Translated: CASSHVGSPLHF.